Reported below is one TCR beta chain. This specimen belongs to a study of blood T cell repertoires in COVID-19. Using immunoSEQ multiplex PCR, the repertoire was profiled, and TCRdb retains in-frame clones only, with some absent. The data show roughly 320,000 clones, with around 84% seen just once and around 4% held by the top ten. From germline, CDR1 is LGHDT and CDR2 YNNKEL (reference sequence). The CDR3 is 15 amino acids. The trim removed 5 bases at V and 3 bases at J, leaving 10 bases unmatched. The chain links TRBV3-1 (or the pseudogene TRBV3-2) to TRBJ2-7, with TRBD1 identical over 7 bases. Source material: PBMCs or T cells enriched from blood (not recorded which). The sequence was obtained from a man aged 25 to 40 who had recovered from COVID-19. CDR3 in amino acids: CASSLRQGLNYEQYF. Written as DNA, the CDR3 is TGTGCCAGCAGCTTGCGACAGGGTTTGAACTACGAGCAGTACTTC.